The 29 T cell receptor beta chains given below trace back to one sample, sequenced in a study of T cells expressing NK-cell markers. TCRdb re-called the 5' RACE reads and shows each CDR3 protein once, DNA omitted. Its clone listing holds about 540,000 distinct CDR3 sequences. The specimen was blood T cells: a sorted CD56 or NKG2C T cell subset, CD4+ or CD8+ T cells, or bulk PBMC T cells (not recorded which). Receptor source: a man between 18 and 35 years old in good health.

The V gene is TRBV7-2, the J gene TRBJ2-3; TCRdb names TRBD1, which stays unverified in the absence of DNA. Germline CDR1 reads SGHTA; CDR2 reads FQGNSA. The CDR3 runs to 15 residues. This CDR3 reads CASSLDRMSTDTQYF.

This chain links TRBV7-2 with TRBJ1-6; TCRdb designates TRBD1, a call that cannot be tested without DNA. This CDR3 region has 14 residues. Germline CDR1 reads SGHTA; CDR2 reads FQGNSA. This CDR3 reads CASSFGKGLTPLHF.

The J gene is TRBJ1-4, the V gene TRBV2; without DNA, the TCRdb call of TRBD1 cannot be checked. Germline V gene lookup returns CDR1 SNHLY and CDR2 FYNNEI. The CDR3 is made up of 15 amino acids. CDR3 sequence: CASRAGQARGEKLFF.

The J gene is TRBJ2-7, the V gene TRBV5-5. The CDR3 extends over 14 amino acids. CDR1 is SGHKS, CDR2 YYEKEE, per germline (reference sequence). The CDR3 is CASSLAAMPYEQYF.

V and J are TRBV28 and TRBJ2-7. CDR1 is MDHEN, CDR2 SYDVKM, per germline. CDR3 length: 13 residues. This chain's CDR3 is CASSPTNSYEQYF.

The chain is built from TRBV7-2 and TRBJ1-3; TCRdb calls TRBD1, which cannot be checked without DNA. Germline V gene lookup returns CDR1 SGHTA and CDR2 FQGNSA. This CDR3 comprises 14 residues. The CDR3 spells CASSLTGQLDTIYF.

This sequence joins TRBV20-1 and TRBJ2-5; TCRdb indicates TRBD1, and absent DNA this call remains unverified. CDR1 DFQATT and CDR2 SNEGSKA come from the germline V gene (reference sequence). The CDR3 has 17 amino acids. The CDR3 sequence: CSAREREQEDGRETQYF.

This chain links TRBV10-3 with TRBJ2-7; TCRdb lists TRBD1, though no DNA is available to test this call. CDR1 is ENHRY and CDR2 is SYGVKD in the germline V gene. This CDR3 region has 14 residues. The CDR3 sequence is CAIGTGTASYEQYF.

This rearrangement joins TRBV20-1 to TRBJ2-7; TCRdb's assignment of TRBD2 cannot be checked, as there is no DNA. Germline V gene sequence: CDR1 DFQATT, CDR2 SNEGSKA (reference sequence). This CDR3 is built from 12 residues. CDR3 residues: CSGTSGRYEQYF.

The rearrangement joins TRBV12-3 or TRBV12-4 to TRBJ2-2; with no DNA, the TCRdb D assignment of TRBD1 cannot be verified. The CDR3 has 13 residues. CDR3 sequence: CASTPGRTGELFF.

The chain couples TRBV12-3 or TRBV12-4 to TRBJ1-2. CDR3 length: 14 amino acids. The chain's CDR3 is CASSQQEFAYGYTF.

The gene calls are TRBV5-5 and TRBJ2-4; as DNA is missing, the TRBD1 call by TCRdb cannot be tested. Germline V lookup: CDR1 SGHKS, CDR2 YYEKEE (reference sequence). The CDR3 consists of 18 residues. CDR3 amino acids: CASSFPGQGLLAKNIQYF.

This sequence joins TRBV24-1 and TRBJ2-5. Per germline, CDR1 KGHDR and CDR2 SFDVKD. The CDR3 has 13 amino acids. The chain's CDR3 is CATSRPAQETQYF.

This chain joins TRBV29-1 and TRBJ2-6; TCRdb picks TRBD1, but there is no DNA to check that call. CDR3 length: 15 residues. Germline V lookup: CDR1 SQVTM, CDR2 ANQGSEA. CDR3 sequence: CSVKLPGTGANVLTF.

This chain uses TRBV25-1 with TRBJ1-1. Germline V gene lookup returns CDR1 MGHDK and CDR2 SYGVNS. The CDR3 consists of 15 residues. Here the CDR3 reads CASRNHRTGNTEAFF.

The chain has TRBV12-3 or TRBV12-4 and TRBJ2-1. CDR3 size: 13 residues. CDR3 sequence: CASSPTTVNEQFF.

The chain links TRBV12-3 or TRBV12-4 to TRBJ2-7; TCRdb proposes TRBD1, but this gene call is untestable without DNA. There are 16 residues in the CDR3. CDR3 residues: CASSFFGTGNSYEQYF.

The rearrangement joins TRBV6-1 to TRBJ1-5. CDR1 is MNHNS and CDR2 is SASEGT in the germline V gene. CDR3 length: 13 amino acids. CDR3 loop: CASSPFLGQPQHF.

The V call is TRBV4-2, the J call TRBJ1-4. The germline CDR1 and CDR2 sequences are LGHNA and YNFKEQ. This CDR3 is 15 amino acids long. CDR3 amino acids: CASSQVDGSREKLFF.

V usage is TRBV12-3 or TRBV12-4 and J usage is TRBJ2-5; lacking DNA, the TRBD1 call made by TCRdb goes unchecked. This CDR3 comprises 14 residues. CDR3: CASSLIGGRETQYF.

The genes are TRBV11-2 and TRBJ2-1; the TCRdb D gene call, TRBD2, has no DNA to confirm it. CDR3 size: 15 residues. Germline CDR1 reads SGHAT; CDR2 reads FQNNGV. CDR3 sequence reads: CASSLDPAGNNEQFF.

The V and J genes are TRBV12-3 or TRBV12-4 and TRBJ1-2; the TCRdb call, TRBD1, lacks DNA for checking. This CDR3 is built from 14 residues. The CDR3 loop is CASSLTGVLFGYTF.

The V call is TRBV25-1, the J call TRBJ2-1. The CDR3 is 11 amino acids. Germline V gene sequence: CDR1 MGHDK, CDR2 SYGVNS. CDR3 protein: CASSDGLEQFF.

The chain employs TRBV5-1 and TRBJ2-7; no DNA is available, so the TRBD1 call from TCRdb remains unchecked. CDR3 length: 15 residues. Germline CDR1 is SGHRS and CDR2 is YFSETQ. CDR3 protein: CASSVGLGQGYEQYF. Combining the CDR3 with reference TRBV5-1 and TRBJ2-7 gives the whole variable domain KAGVTQTPRYLIKTRGQQVTLSCSPISGHRSVSWYQQTPGQGLQFLFEYFSETQRNKGNFPGRFSGRQFSNSRSEMNVSTLELGDSALYLCASSVGLGQGYEQYFGPGTRLTVT.

The V gene is TRBV7-2, the J gene TRBJ1-1. The germline gives CDR1 SGHTA, CDR2 FQGNSA. This CDR3 spans 13 amino acids. The CDR3 sequence is CASSLEIPPEAFF.

The chain employs TRBV12-3 or TRBV12-4 and TRBJ2-1. The CDR3 is 15 amino acids. Here the CDR3 reads CASSLGVLTGAEQFF.

V usage is TRBV4-3 and J usage is TRBJ1-2. The CDR3 consists of 15 residues. Germline V gives CDR1 LGHNA, CDR2 YSLEER. CDR3 region: CASSQVGTAFYGYTF.

The genes are TRBV7-9 and TRBJ2-5; TCRdb's D call of TRBD1 is untestable without DNA. Per the germline V gene, CDR1 is SEHNR and CDR2 is FQNEAQ (reference sequence). This CDR3 has 15 residues. The CDR3 spells CASSPGAGAKETQYF.

This chain connects TRBV3-1 to TRBJ1-5; without DNA, the TCRdb call of TRBD1 cannot be checked. The CDR3 runs to 16 residues. Germline V lookup: CDR1 LGHDT, CDR2 YNNKEL (reference sequence). The CDR3 is CASSSRQGKNNQPQHF.